Sequencing of this T cell receptor beta chain was carried out in a study of naive and memory T cell subsets. Study-level findings and limits: A clonotype means one alpha or beta sequence, not an alpha/beta pair. In naive cells, over 85% of TCR sequences were seen only once. There was no ground truth to check naive and memory subset results. Especially in CD8 cells, naive repertoires contained a few larger clonotypes, possibly CD45RA-re-expressing memory cells.

Germline loops: CDR1 MNHEY, CDR2 SMNVEV (reference sequence). V gave up 4 bases and J gave up 10 bases, with 8 bases separating them. This CDR3 has 12 amino acids. An equimolar mix of two oligonucleotides served as the beta constant-region primer for TRBC1 and TRBC2. The ligated cDNA underwent four PCR rounds using SP2 and nested alpha and beta constant-region primers. A single record per CDR3 protein comes from TCRdb applying MiXCR to the UMI-ligation and nested PCR reads. The table shows approximately 90,000 distinct CDR3 sequences, with roughly 10% occurring only once. Overnight CMV lysate stimulation of fresh PBMCs defined donor CMV status by CD4+ IFNgamma. This clonotype was seen a few times. Its specificity is not known.

The sequenced sample consisted of naive CD4+ T cells from blood. The clonotype was recovered from a human donor in good health. The chain recombines TRBV27 with TRBJ1-6; no reliable D call. CDR3 bases: TGTGCCAGCAGTTCCGGGGTCTCACCCCTCCACTTT. Translation: CASSSGVSPLHF.